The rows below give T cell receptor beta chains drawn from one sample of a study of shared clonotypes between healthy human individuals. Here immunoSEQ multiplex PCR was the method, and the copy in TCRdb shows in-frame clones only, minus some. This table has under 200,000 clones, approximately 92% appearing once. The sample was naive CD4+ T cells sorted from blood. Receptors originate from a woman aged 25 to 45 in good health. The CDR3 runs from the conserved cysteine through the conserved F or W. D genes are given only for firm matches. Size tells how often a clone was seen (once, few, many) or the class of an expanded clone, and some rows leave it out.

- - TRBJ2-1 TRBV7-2 TGTGCCAGCAGCTTAGATATTAGCACCTACAATGAGCAGTTCTTC CASSLDISTYNEQFF
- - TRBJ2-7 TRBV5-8 TGTGCCAGCAGGGTTACCTCCTACGAGCAGTACTTC CASRVTSYEQYF
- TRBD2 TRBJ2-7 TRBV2 TGTGCCAGCAGTGGATTCGGACTAGCGGGAACCGAGCAGTACTTC CASSGFGLAGTEQYF
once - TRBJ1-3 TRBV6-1 TGTGCCAGCAGTGTCGGGGGATCTGGAAACACCATATATTTT CASSVGGSGNTIYF
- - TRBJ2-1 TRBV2 TGTGCCAGCAAAGGGGACTCTACCGGCAATGAGCAGTTCTTC CASKGDSTGNEQFF
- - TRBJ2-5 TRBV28 TGTGCCAGCAGTCTAGGCGGGCAGGGGCGAGAGACCCAGTACTTC CASSLGGQGRETQYF
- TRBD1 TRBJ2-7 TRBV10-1 TGCGCCAGCGCCCGGGACAGGGGTCCCTACGAGCAGTACTTC CASARDRGPYEQYF
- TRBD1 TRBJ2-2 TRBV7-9 TGTGCCAGCAGCCCAGACAGGGCTTACACCGGGGAGCTGTTTTTT CASSPDRAYTGELFF
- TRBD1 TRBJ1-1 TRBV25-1 TGTGCAGCTCTAGGGGGACAGGGGACTGAAGCTTTCTTT CAALGGQGTEAFF
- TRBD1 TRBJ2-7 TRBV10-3 TGTGCCATCAGTGAGTCCCGGACAGGAGACGGCGAGCAGTACTTC CAISESRTGDGEQYF
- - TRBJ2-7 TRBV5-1 TGCGCCAGCAGCTTGGGCGGCGGCTCCTACTACGAGCAGTACTTC CASSLGGGSYYEQYF
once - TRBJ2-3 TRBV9 TGTGCCAGCAGCGTAGCTAGTTCAGATACGCAGTATTTT CASSVASSDTQYF
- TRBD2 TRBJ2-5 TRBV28 TGTGCCAGCAGTTTACCGAGCGGGACTAGCGGGAGAGTAGCGGAGACCCAGTACTTC CASSLPSGTSGRVAETQYF
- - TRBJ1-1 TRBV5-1 TGCGCCAGCAGCGGGCGGACGGGGAACACTGAAGCTTTCTTT CASSGRTGNTEAFF
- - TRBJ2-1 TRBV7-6 TGTGCCAGCAGCTCAAAACCCGGAGTTGAGCAGTTCTTC CASSSKPGVEQFF
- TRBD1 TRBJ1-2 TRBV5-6 TGTGCCAGCAGCTTGCAGGGGGCAGTTGGCTACACCTTC CASSLQGAVGYTF
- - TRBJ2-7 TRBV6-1 TGTGCCAGCAGTGTGGGAGACTCCTACGAGCAGTACTTC CASSVGDSYEQYF
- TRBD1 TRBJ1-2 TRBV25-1 TGTGCCAGCAGCGGACAGGGAAACTATGGCTACACCTTC CASSGQGNYGYTF
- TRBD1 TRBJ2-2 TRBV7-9 TGTGCCAGCAGCGCAACAGGGGCGAACACCGGGGAGCTGTTTTTT CASSATGANTGELFF
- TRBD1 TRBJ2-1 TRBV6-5 TGTGCCAGCAGGGGGGACAGAGGCTCCTACAATGAGCAGTTCTTC CASRGDRGSYNEQFF
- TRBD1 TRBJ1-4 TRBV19 TGTGCCTCCACTAGGACAGGAGAAAAACTGTTTTTT CASTRTGEKLFF
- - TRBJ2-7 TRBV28 TGTGCCAGCGGGACACCCGGCTCCTACGAGCAGTACTTC CASGTPGSYEQYF
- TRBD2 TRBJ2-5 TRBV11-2 TGTGCCAGCAGCCTCATAGCGGGATTGGGTAAAGAGACCCAGTACTTC CASSLIAGLGKETQYF
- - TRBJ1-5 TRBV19 TGTGCCAGTAGTATAGGACAGTGGGGCAATCAGCCCCAGCATTTT CASSIGQWGNQPQHF
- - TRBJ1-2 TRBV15 TGTGCCACCAGCAGAGATCCGGGTCATGGCTATGGCTACACCTTC CATSRDPGHGYGYTF
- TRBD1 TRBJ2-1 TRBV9 TGTGCCAGCAGCAAGGCTAGACAGGGCTCCTACAATGAGCAGTTCTTC CASSKARQGSYNEQFF
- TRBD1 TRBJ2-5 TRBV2 TGTGCCAGCAGTGGACAGGGCCTCCAAGAGACCCAGTACTTC CASSGQGLQETQYF
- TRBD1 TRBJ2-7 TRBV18 TGTGCCAGCTCACCAACGGGACAGGGGGCCGGCGAGCAGTACTTC CASSPTGQGAGEQYF